A single sample gave rise to the 21 T cell receptor beta chains below, sequenced in a study of T cells in Graves' hyperthyroidism and ophthalmopathy. The source material, RNA transcripts, was used to amplify TCR beta CDR3 regions. Using the HTBI primer set, a first-round RT-PCR was run on the TCR CDR3. TCRdb itself ran the multiplex PCR reads through MiXCR, one entry per CDR3 protein. The data show about 360,000 distinct CDR3 sequences, 15% to 17% seen once. The specimen sequenced was blood. Receptors were obtained from a woman younger than 30 with Graves' hyperthyroidism that later progressed to Graves' ophthalmopathy.

The J gene is TRBJ2-3, the V gene TRBV9; D gene ambiguous. Trimming pared 4 bases from V and 0 bases from J, leaving 18 bases between. This CDR3 is built from 17 residues. The V gene's germline CDR1 is SGDLS and CDR2 YYNGEE. CDR3 nucleotide sequence: TGTGCCAGCAGCCCGTACTTTGGAAGTTCCAGCACAGATACGCAGTATTTT. Translating gives CASSPYFGSSSTDTQYF.

The rearrangement links TRBV11-2 to TRBJ2-7; 7 bases map to TRBD2. Germline CDR1 and CDR2: SGHAT and FQNNGV. CDR3 length equals 14 residues. Losses at the gene ends were 5 bases for V and 6 bases for J; bases not matched to a gene: 10. The CDR3: CASSLLWGRVEQYF. CDR3 coding DNA: TGTGCCAGCAGCCTCTTGTGGGGGAGGGTCGAGCAGTACTTC. The full variable domain, completed using reference TRBV11-2 and TRBJ2-7, is EAGVAQSPRYKIIEKRQSVAFWCNPISGHATLYWYQQILGQGPKLLIQFQNNGVVDDSQLPKDRFSAERLKGVDSTLKIQPAKLEDSAVYLCASSLLWGRVEQYFGPGTRLTVT.

There are a few counts of this clonotype. The rearrangement uses TRBV2 and TRBJ1-3; D is uncertain. V shed 3 bases and J shed 0 bases, with 9 bases lying between them. Looked up from germline, CDR1 is SNHLY and CDR2 is FYNNEI. The CDR3 is 15 residues long. Written as DNA, the CDR3 is TGTGCCAGCAGTGATGGCGGCCACTCTGGAAACACCATATATTTT. Translation gives CASSDGGHSGNTIYF.

This clonotype was counted a few times. This chain links TRBV19 with TRBJ2-7; D is possibly TRBD2 (6 bases). There are 16 residues in the CDR3. Germline V gene sequence: CDR1 LNHDA, CDR2 SQIVND (reference sequence). V was clipped by 1 base and J by 6 bases, with 19 bases between them. DNA of the CDR3: TGTGCCAGTAGTATAGTCACGGCTAGCGATTTCGGCGAGCAGTACTTC. Translation gives CASSIVTASDFGEQYF.

In nucleotides, the CDR3 is TGTGCCAGCAGTTACCTTGACAGGGGCCTCCAAGAGACCCAGTACTTC. Its translation: CASSYLDRGLQETQYF. The rearrangement uses TRBV6-5 and TRBJ2-5, with 8 positions matching TRBD1. The CDR3 spans 16 residues. Germline V gives CDR1 MNHEY, CDR2 SVGAGI. V lost 2 bases, J lost 1 base, and 6 bases stayed unmatched.

The table lists this clonotype with many counts. The chain has TRBV27 and TRBJ2-1, with D unclear. The germline CDR1 and CDR2 sequences are MNHEY and SMNVEV (reference sequence). V lost 10 bases and J 6 bases, leaving 16 bases between the germline ends. This CDR3 comprises 13 residues. In DNA form, the CDR3 reads TGTGCCACGAAAGACGGGCCGCCCAATGAGCAGTTCTTC. This codes for CATKDGPPNEQFF.

In this sample, this clonotype turned up many times. V and J are TRBV3-1 and TRBJ1-1; D is unclear. The CDR3 covers 14 residues. Germline CDR1 reads LGHDT; CDR2 reads YNNKEL (reference sequence). Trimming removed 1 base from V and 4 bases from J, with 10 bases in between. DNA for the CDR3: TGTGCCAGCAGCCAAGTCCTCCCTGGCACTGAAGCTTTCTTT. It codes for CASSQVLPGTEAFF.

At least ten counts were recorded for this clonotype. V gene TRBV20-1 combines with J gene TRBJ2-7, with D possibly matching TRBD1 (6 bases). V dropped 5 bases and J dropped 3 bases, with 14 bases sitting between them. This CDR3 is 13 amino acids long. The germline CDR1 and CDR2 sequences are DFQATT and SNEGSKA (reference sequence). The CDR3 loop is CSASRGTDYEQYF. In DNA form, the CDR3 reads TGCAGTGCTTCCAGGGGAACAGACTACGAGCAGTACTTC.

This clonotype was counted only a few times. The genes are TRBV6-2 or TRBV6-3 and TRBJ2-1; D is ambiguous. The CDR3 is made up of 14 amino acids. V dropped 4 bases and J dropped 7 bases, with 14 bases sitting between them. Germline V gene sequence: CDR1 MNHEY, CDR2 SVGEGT. In DNA, the CDR3 is TGTGCCAGCAGTTGGGTTTCAAATAAGAATGAGCAGTTCTTC. Translation: CASSWVSNKNEQFF.

In DNA form, the CDR3 reads TGTGCCAGCAGCCTAACCCCTGGGGGGGGGCGGTCTCAAGAGACCCAGTACTTC. Protein product: CASSLTPGGGRSQETQYF. The rearrangement links TRBV11-2 to TRBJ2-5; the D gene is possibly TRBD2 (7 bases). In germline, CDR1 is SGHAT, CDR2 FQNNGV. V lost 5 bases to trimming and J lost 2 bases, with 24 bases between them. CDR3 length: 18 residues.

Written as DNA, the CDR3 is TGCAGTGCTCGGATAGCTTCGGACACAGATACGCAGTATTTT. As protein: CSARIASDTDTQYF. The V call is TRBV20-1, the J call TRBJ2-3, with no clear D. The CDR3 contains 14 residues. Germline CDR1 and CDR2: DFQATT and SNEGSKA (reference sequence). Trimming shortened V by 5 bases and J by 2 bases, and 14 bases separated the two germline ends.

The CDR3 here is CASSLNIGDQPQHF. CDR3 nucleotide sequence: TGCGCCAGCAGCTTGAATATTGGGGATCAGCCCCAGCATTTT. The chain couples TRBV5-1 to TRBJ1-5; D gene unclear. The germline CDR1 and CDR2 sequences are SGHRS and YFSETQ. The CDR3 spans 14 residues. V shed 1 base and J shed 5 bases, with 10 bases lying between them.

With regard to this clonotype: Being one base from a much bigger clone, this may be a read error. This chain joins TRBV20-1 and TRBJ2-7, with 13 bases aligning to TRBD2. The germline gives CDR1 DFQATT, CDR2 SNEGSKA (reference sequence). The length of the CDR3 is 14 residues. CDR3 coding DNA: TGCAGTGCTACCGGACTAGCGGGAGCTAACGAGCAGCACTTC. It encodes CSATGLAGANEQHF.

The chain is built from TRBV27 and TRBJ2-3; 7 bases map to TRBD2. J lost 0 bases, V lost 8 bases, and 5 bases had no gene match. The CDR3 contains 14 residues. Germline V CDR1 and CDR2: MNHEY, SMNVEV (reference sequence). The CDR3 DNA reads as TGTGCCAGCGGGGGGGTTATGAGCACAGATACGCAGTATTTT. This sequence encodes CASGGVMSTDTQYF.

This clonotype was counted ten times or more. The gene calls are TRBV6-9 and TRBJ2-7; D is possibly TRBD1 (5 bases). Per germline, CDR1 MNHGY and CDR2 SVAAGI. Trimming stripped 2 bases from V and 1 base from J, with 15 bases between. The CDR3 runs 16 residues. The CDR3 is CASSYPRAWVSYEQYF. The CDR3 DNA sequence: TGTGCCAGCAGTTATCCCAGGGCATGGGTATCCTACGAGCAGTACTTC.

This clonotype was found many times. The chain has TRBV5-6 and TRBJ2-7; tentative D call: TRBD2 (6 bases). Between the trimmed V and J ends, which lost 0 bases and 7 bases, there was a span of 14 bases. Germline CDR1 and CDR2: SGHDT and YYEEEE. CDR3 length: 14 residues. Written as DNA, the CDR3 is TGTGCCAGCAGCTTGGCCGGTCGGGAGTTTGAGCAGTACTTC. Encoded protein: CASSLAGREFEQYF.

The J gene is TRBJ2-7, the V gene TRBV30, with D perhaps TRBD2 (7 bases). The V gene lost 1 base and the J gene lost 7 bases, with 17 bases spanning the gap. The CDR3 totals 14 residues. From germline, CDR1 is GTSNPN and CDR2 SVGIG (reference sequence). CDR3 region: CAWSGGGLAVEQYF. The DNA of the CDR3 is TGTGCCTGGAGTGGGGGGGGGCTTGCCGTAGAGCAGTACTTC.

This clonotype came up many times. V usage is TRBV28 and J usage is TRBJ2-7; the D is unclear. This CDR3 region has 14 residues. The V end was cut by 3 bases, the J end by 3 bases, with 12 bases between. Germline V gives CDR1 MDHEN, CDR2 SYDVKM. The CDR3 loop reads CASSFMAIGYEQYF. In nucleotides, the CDR3 is TGTGCCAGCAGTTTCATGGCCATAGGCTACGAGCAGTACTTC.

In this sample, this clonotype turned up many times. The V gene is TRBV27, the J gene TRBJ2-7; D is possibly TRBD1 or TRBD2 (6 bases each). Germline values: CDR1 MNHEY, CDR2 SMNVEV (reference sequence). CDR3 length: 14 residues. Trimming cost V 6 bases and J 3 bases, with 15 bases left between them. CDR3 amino acids: CASSRWAGHYEQYF. The CDR3 DNA is TGTGCCAGCAGCCGATGGGCGGGACACTACGAGCAGTACTTC.

A word on this clonotype: A much larger clonotype is one base distant, so this may be a read error. This chain links TRBV28 with TRBJ1-5; 10 bases match TRBD1. CDR1 is MDHEN and CDR2 is SYDVKM in the germline V gene. There are 14 residues in the CDR3. Trimming at V came to 4 bases and at J to 12 bases, leaving 9 bases not matched to a gene. CDR3 in DNA: TGTGCCAGCAGTTCGGGACAGGGGAGGCGGCTCCAGCATTTT. It codes for CASSSGQGRRLQHF.

This chain uses TRBV20-1 with TRBJ1-2; TRBD1 is a possible D gene (5 bases). CDR3 length: 13 residues. Germline assignment: CDR1 DFQATT and CDR2 SNEGSKA (reference sequence). Trimming left V 1 base short and J 4 bases short, with 10 bases between. CDR3 DNA: TGCAGTGCTAGAGGGCGAGGGGTCTATGGCTACACCTTC. This encodes CSARGRGVYGYTF.